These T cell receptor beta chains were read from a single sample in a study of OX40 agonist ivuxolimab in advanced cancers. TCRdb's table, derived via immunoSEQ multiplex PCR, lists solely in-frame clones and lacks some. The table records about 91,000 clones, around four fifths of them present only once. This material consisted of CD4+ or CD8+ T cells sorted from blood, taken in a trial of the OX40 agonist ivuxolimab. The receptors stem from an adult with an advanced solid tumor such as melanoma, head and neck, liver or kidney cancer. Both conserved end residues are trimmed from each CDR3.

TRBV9,ASSVRGNTEAF
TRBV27,ASYQGTGKLGEQF
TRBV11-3,ASSSGLAGDADTQY
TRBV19,ASSPGTATNEKLF
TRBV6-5,ASSSVYEQF
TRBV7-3,ASSLRPGGTEAF
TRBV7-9,ASSSLGGSLGETQY
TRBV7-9,ASSLALGLEPYGYT
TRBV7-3,ASSSDNWNEQF
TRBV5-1,ASSLSLAGWNEQF
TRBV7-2,ASSSDRGNEQF
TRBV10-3,AISEQGNTGELF
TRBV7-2,ASTLGGRSTDTQY
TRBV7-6,ASSQHQGIQETQY
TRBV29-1,SAQQANSGNTIY
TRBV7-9,ASSFTGVGEKLF
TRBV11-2,ASSGGLAPGELF
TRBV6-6,ASSTPLGGFGNTIY
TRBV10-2,ASRGTGNEQF
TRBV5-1,ASSFRETSTDTQY
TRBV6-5,ASSYHTTGPGNTIY
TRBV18,ASARTDTQY
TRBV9,ASSAMAQTGGNGYT
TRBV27,ASGDARGLGGYT
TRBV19,ASNPGTGAKNIQY
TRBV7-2,ASSLAGRFNSPLH
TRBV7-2,ATRVGLGTGELF
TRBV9,ASSVSLGNTIY
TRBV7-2,ASTAGGGYEFRELF
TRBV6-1,ASRRDASSYEQY
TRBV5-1,ASSATTWGAGEQY
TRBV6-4,ASSPNEGYGYT